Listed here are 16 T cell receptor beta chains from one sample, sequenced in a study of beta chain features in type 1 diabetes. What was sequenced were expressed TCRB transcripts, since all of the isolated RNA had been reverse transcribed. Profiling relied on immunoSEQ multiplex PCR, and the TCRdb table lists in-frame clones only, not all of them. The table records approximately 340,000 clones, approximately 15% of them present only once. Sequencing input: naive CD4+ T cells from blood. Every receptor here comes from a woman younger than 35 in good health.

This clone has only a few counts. DNA of the CDR3: TGTGCCAGCTCACCAACCAAAGCGGGAGGCACAGATACGCAGTATTTT. Its translation: CASSPTKAGGTDTQYF. The J gene is TRBJ2-3, the V gene TRBV18, with 8 bases that match TRBD2. Germline V gene lookup returns CDR1 KGHSH and CDR2 LQKENI. The length of the CDR3 is 16 residues. V dropped 2 bases and J dropped 1; count of bases not matched to a gene: 5.

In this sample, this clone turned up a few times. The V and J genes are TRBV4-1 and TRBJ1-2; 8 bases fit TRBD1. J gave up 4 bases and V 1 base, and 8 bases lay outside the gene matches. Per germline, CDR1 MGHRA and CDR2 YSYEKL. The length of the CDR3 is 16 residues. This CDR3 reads CASSQASGQAIYGYTF. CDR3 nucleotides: TGCGCCAGCAGCCAAGCCTCGGGACAGGCGATCTATGGCTACACCTTC.

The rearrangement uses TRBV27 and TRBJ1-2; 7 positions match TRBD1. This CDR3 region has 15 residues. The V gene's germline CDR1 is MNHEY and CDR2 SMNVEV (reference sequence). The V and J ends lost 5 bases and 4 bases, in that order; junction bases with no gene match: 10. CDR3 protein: CASSPDRVPLYGYTF. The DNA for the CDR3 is TGTGCCAGCAGTCCCGACAGGGTTCCCCTCTATGGCTACACCTTC.

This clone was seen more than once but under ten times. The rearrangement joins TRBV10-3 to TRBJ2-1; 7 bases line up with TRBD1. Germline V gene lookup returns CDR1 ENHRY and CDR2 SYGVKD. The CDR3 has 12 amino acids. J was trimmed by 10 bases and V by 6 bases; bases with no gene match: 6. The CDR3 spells CAISRQGQEQFF. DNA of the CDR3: TGTGCCATCAGCCGACAGGGTCAGGAGCAGTTCTTC.

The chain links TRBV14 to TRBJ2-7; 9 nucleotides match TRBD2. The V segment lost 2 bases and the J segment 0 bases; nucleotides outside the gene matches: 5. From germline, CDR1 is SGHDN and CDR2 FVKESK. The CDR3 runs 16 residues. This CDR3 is CASSQSLSGSSYEQYF. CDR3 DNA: TGTGCCAGCAGCCAATCCCTTAGCGGGAGCTCCTACGAGCAGTACTTC.

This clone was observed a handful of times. CDR3 sequence (DNA): TGTGCCAGCAGCCCGTCCAACAAAAAACTGTTTTTT. This gives the protein CASSPSNKKLFF. This chain links TRBV7-2 with TRBJ1-4; D unresolved. This CDR3 contains 12 residues. Germline values: CDR1 SGHTA, CDR2 FQGNSA. V shed 5 bases and J shed 9 bases, with 10 bases lying between them.

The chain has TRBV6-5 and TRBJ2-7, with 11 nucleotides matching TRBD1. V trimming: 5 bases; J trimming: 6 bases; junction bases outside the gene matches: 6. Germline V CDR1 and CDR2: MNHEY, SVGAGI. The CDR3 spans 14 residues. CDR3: CASSKQDRGREQYF. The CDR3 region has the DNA TGTGCCAGCAGTAAACAGGACAGGGGGCGCGAGCAGTACTTC.

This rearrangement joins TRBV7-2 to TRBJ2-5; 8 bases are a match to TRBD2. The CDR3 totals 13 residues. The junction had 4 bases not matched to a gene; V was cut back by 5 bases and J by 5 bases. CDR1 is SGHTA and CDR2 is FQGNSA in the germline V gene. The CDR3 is CASSGGGLETQYF. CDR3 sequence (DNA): TGTGCCAGCAGCGGCGGGGGGCTTGAGACCCAGTACTTC.

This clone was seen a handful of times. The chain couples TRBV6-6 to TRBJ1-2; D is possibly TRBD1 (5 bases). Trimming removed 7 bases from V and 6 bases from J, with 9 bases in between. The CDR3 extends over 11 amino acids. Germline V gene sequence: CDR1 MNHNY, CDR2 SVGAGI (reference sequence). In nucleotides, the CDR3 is TGTGCCAGCACCACGGGGGATGGCTACACCTTC. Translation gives CASTTGDGYTF.

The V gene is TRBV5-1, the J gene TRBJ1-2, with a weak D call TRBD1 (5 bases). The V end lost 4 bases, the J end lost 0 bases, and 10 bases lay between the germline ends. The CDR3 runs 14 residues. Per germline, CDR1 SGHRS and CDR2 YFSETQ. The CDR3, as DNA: TGCGCCAGCAGCAGGGGAGGTGCTAACTATGGCTACACCTTC. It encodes CASSRGGANYGYTF.

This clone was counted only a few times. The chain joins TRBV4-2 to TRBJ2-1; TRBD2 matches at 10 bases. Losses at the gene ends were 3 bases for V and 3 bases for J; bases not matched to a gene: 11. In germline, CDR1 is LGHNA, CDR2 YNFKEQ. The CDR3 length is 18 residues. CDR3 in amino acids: CASSHVGLAQTNYNEQFF. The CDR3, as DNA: TGTGCCAGCAGCCACGTGGGACTAGCGCAAACAAACTACAATGAGCAGTTCTTC.

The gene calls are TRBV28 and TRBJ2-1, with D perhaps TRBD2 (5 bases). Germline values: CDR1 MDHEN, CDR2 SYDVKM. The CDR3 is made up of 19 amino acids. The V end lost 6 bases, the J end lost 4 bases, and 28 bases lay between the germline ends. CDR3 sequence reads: CASSPSRVGSGRRYNEQFF. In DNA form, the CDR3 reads TGTGCCAGCAGCCCTTCGAGGGTCGGGTCGGGCAGGAGATACAATGAGCAGTTCTTC.

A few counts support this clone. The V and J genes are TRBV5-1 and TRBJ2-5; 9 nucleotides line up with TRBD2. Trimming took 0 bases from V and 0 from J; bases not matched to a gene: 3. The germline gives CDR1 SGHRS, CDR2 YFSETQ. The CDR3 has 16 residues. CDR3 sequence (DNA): TGCGCCAGCAGCTTGGCCGCGGGAGGGGACCAAGAGACCCAGTACTTC. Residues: CASSLAAGGDQETQYF. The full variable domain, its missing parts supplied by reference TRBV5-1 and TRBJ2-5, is KAGVTQTPRYLIKTRGQQVTLSCSPISGHRSVSWYQQTPGQGLQFLFEYFSETQRNKGNFPGRFSGRQFSNSRSEMNVSTLELGDSALYLCASSLAAGGDQETQYFGPGTRLLVL.

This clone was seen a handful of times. CDR3 in DNA: TGCGCCAGCCAACTAGCGGGGCACACAGATACGCAGTATTTT. Residues: CASQLAGHTDTQYF. V usage is TRBV5-1 and J usage is TRBJ2-3; 10 nucleotides align to TRBD2. The J segment lost 2 bases and the V segment lost 7 bases, leaving 4 bases of the junction unmatched. Looked up from germline, CDR1 is SGHRS and CDR2 is YFSETQ. The CDR3 spans 14 residues.

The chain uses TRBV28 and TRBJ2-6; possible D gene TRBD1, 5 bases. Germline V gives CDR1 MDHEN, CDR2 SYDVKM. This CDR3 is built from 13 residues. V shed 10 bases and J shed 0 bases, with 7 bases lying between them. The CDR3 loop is CAIQDSGANVLTF. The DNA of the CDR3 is TGTGCCATACAGGACTCTGGGGCCAACGTCCTGACTTTC.

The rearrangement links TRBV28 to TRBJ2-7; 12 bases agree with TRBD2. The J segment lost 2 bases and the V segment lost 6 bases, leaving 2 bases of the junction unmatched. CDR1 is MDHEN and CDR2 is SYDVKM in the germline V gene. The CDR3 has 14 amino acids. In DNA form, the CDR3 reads TGTGCCAGCAGACTAGCGGGAGGACCCTACGAGCAGTACTTC. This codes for CASRLAGGPYEQYF.